The subject of this entry is one T cell receptor beta chain. Its antigen is not identified. These data originate in a study of shared clonotypes between healthy human individuals. Study-level information: Used for every donor were three CD4 naive, three CD4 memory, two CD8 naive and one CD8 memory plate. Study-level results: Exclusively blood specimens were collected; tissue repertoires likely differ. Relative to their counterparts shared across all four donors, non-shared clonotypes exhibited diminished generation probabilities.

V dropped 2 bases and J dropped 5 bases, with 13 bases sitting between them. The CDR3 is 15 amino acids. Per germline, CDR1 KGHSH and CDR2 LQKENI. Naive CD45RA+ and memory CD45RA-negative subsets were split from CD4+ cells. Libraries were prepared by immunoSEQ multiplex PCR; TCRdb keeps only in-frame clonotypes and omits some of them. The table shows approximately 320,000 clones, with around 74% occurring only once. The receptor's source is a man aged 30 to 45 in good health. The sample was memory CD4+ T cells sorted from blood. Sample subset: CD45RA-negative fraction. J is TRBJ1-3 and V is TRBV18; D call uncertain. CDR3 in amino acids: CASSPNAGTRNTIYF. CDR3 coding DNA: TGTGCCAGCTCACCAAACGCAGGCACGCGAAACACCATATATTTT.